This TCR beta chain is drawn from a study of blood T cell repertoires in COVID-19. Produced via immunoSEQ multiplex PCR; TCRdb's table is partial and in-frame only. The data contain under 200,000 clones, approximately 84% of them seen just once; the ten biggest clones take up about 14%. This CDR3 has 14 residues. CDR1 SGHNT and CDR2 YYREEE come from the germline V gene (reference sequence). Between the trimmed V and J ends, which lost 0 bases and 2 bases, there was a span of 8 bases. The receptor was isolated from a man aged 18 to 30 with active or convalescent COVID-19. The chain employs TRBV5-4 and TRBJ1-1; weak D call: TRBD1 (6 bases). Sequenced material: peripheral blood. In nucleotides, the CDR3 is TGTGCCAGCAGCTTGGACAGGGTAAACACTGAAGCTTTCTTT. Encoded protein: CASSLDRVNTEAFF.